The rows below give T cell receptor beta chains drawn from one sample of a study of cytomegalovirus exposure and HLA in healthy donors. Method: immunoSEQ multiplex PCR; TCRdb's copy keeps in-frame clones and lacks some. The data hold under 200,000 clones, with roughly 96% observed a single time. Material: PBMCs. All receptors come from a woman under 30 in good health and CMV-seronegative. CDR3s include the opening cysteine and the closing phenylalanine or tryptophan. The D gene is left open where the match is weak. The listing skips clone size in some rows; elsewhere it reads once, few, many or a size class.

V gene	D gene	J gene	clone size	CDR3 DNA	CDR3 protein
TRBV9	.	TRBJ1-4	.	TGTGCCAGCAGCGTCTCGGGGGTAACTAATGAAAAACTGTTTTTT	CASSVSGVTNEKLFF
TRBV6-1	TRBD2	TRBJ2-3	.	TGTGCCAGCAGTGAAACGGGACTAGCGGTTGTTACGCAGTATTTT	CASSETGLAVVTQYF
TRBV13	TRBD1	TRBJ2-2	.	TGTGCCAGCAGCTTAGGGGTCGTAGGACAGGGGAACACCGGGGAGCTGTTTTTT	CASSLGVVGQGNTGELFF
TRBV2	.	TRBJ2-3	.	TGTGCCAGACAGGGCTTTAGCACAGATACGCAGTATTTT	CARQGFSTDTQYF
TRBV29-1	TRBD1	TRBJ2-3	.	TGCAGCGTGGCAGGGACAGGAACTAGCACAGATACGCAGTATTTT	CSVAGTGTSTDTQYF
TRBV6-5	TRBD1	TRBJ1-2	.	TGTGCCAGCAGGGACAGGGACTACTATGGCTACACCTTC	CASRDRDYYGYTF
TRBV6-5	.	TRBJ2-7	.	TGTGCCAGCAGTTACGGGGAGAGCTACGAGCAGTACTTC	CASSYGESYEQYF
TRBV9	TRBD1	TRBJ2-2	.	TGTGCCAGCAGCCCAGGGGGCGGAGGGGACACCGGGGAGCTGTTTTTT	CASSPGGGGDTGELFF
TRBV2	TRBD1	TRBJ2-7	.	TGTGCCAGCAGTTGGGACAGCTCCTACGAGCAGTACTTC	CASSWDSSYEQYF
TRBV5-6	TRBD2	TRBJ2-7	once	TGTGCCAGCCGACTAGCGGGGAGCTCCTACGAGCAGTACTTC	CASRLAGSSYEQYF
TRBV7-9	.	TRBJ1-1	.	TGTGCCAGCAGCTTAGCGAGGCAGCCTAAAGCTTTCTTT	CASSLARQPKAFF